Shown below are 14 T cell receptor beta chains from a single sample sequenced in a study of CD8 T cell repertoires and HIV-1 epitope variants. Repertoires were generated with immunoSEQ multiplex PCR, while TCRdb's copy carries only in-frame clones and drops some. This sample carries some 2,500 clones, roughly 60% of them seen once, and the ten largest clones take under 45%. Antigen specificity for these receptors is unknown. Sequencing used cultured CD8+ T cells derived from PBMCs. The receptors were gathered from a male donor with HIV.

This clone was picked up a small number of times. This chain links TRBV4-3 with TRBJ2-3; D uncertain. From germline, CDR1 is LGHNA and CDR2 YSLEER. V lost 0 bases, J lost 6 bases, and 16 bases lay in between. This CDR3 comprises 16 residues. In DNA, the CDR3 is TGCGCCAGCAGCCAAGACCGGCCCAGTAGGGCGGATACGCAGTATTTT. Its translation: CASSQDRPSRADTQYF.

The chain links TRBV5-5 to TRBJ1-1; the D is unclear. Trimming took 0 bases from V and 3 from J, leaving 6 bases between them. Germline V gene sequence: CDR1 SGHKS, CDR2 YYEKEE (reference sequence). The CDR3 is 13 residues long. The CDR3 DNA is TGTGCCAGCAGCTTGGCCAGCGACACTGAAGCTTTCTTT. Protein: CASSLASDTEAFF.

CDR3 loop: CASSHGTGGDQPQHF. In nucleotides, the CDR3 is TGTGCCAGCAGTCACGGGACAGGGGGCGATCAGCCCCAGCATTTT. The V gene is TRBV6-4, the J gene TRBJ1-5; 12 bases match TRBD1. Germline V gene data show CDR1 as MRHNA and CDR2 as SNTAGT. There are 15 residues in the CDR3. The ends lost 5 bases at V and 5 bases at J; junction bases unmatched: 4.

This clone was seen once. The V and J genes are TRBV13 and TRBJ2-7; 11 bases agree with TRBD2. The ends lost 4 bases at V and 2 bases at J; junction bases unmatched: 13. This CDR3 is built from 18 residues. Per the germline V gene, CDR1 is PRHDT and CDR2 is FYEKMQ (reference sequence). The CDR3 sequence is CASSSMEPLAGDPYEQYF. The CDR3 DNA sequence: TGTGCCAGCAGCTCCATGGAACCACTAGCGGGAGATCCCTACGAGCAGTACTTC.

V and J are TRBV19 and TRBJ2-7; TRBD1 matches at 9 bases. The CDR3 has 14 residues. V trimming: 6 bases; J trimming: 6 bases; junction bases outside the gene matches: 9. Per the germline V gene, CDR1 is LNHDA and CDR2 is SQIVND (reference sequence). In DNA, the CDR3 is TGTGCCAGTAGCCCGGGACAGGGTGCACGCGAGCAGTACTTC. Translated, it gives CASSPGQGAREQYF.

This clone was counted between two and nine times. The rearrangement joins TRBV27 to TRBJ2-7, with 13 positions matching TRBD2. V lost 4 bases and J lost 3; bases outside the gene matches: 6. The length of the CDR3 is 16 residues. Looked up from germline, CDR1 is MNHEY and CDR2 is SMNVEV (reference sequence). Written as DNA, the CDR3 is TGTGCCAGCAGTTCCCCGACTAGCGGGAGGTTCTACGAGCAGTACTTC. Amino acid sequence: CASSSPTSGRFYEQYF.

The J gene is TRBJ2-1, the V gene TRBV5-4; a weak D match, TRBD2 (6 bases). CDR1 SGHNT and CDR2 YYREEE come from the germline V gene (reference sequence). V lost 0 bases and J lost 12, with 13 bases in between. The CDR3 has 13 amino acids. In nucleotides, the CDR3 is TGTGCCAGCAGCTTGGGTAATAGCGGCTCGCAGTTCTTC. Translating gives CASSLGNSGSQFF.

This chain joins TRBV5-5 and TRBJ2-1, with D possibly TRBD1 on 5 matching bases. V was cut by 3 bases and J by 7 bases, with 17 bases left in between. The CDR3 covers 15 residues. The germline V gene has CDR1 SGHKS and CDR2 YYEKEE (reference sequence). The CDR3 DNA is TGTGCCAGCAGCTCCATCAGGGCCGAAAGTAATGAGCAGTTCTTC. This codes for CASSSIRAESNEQFF.

The chain employs TRBV5-4 and TRBJ1-4; 7 bases are shared with TRBD1. V shed 2 bases, J shed 5 bases, and the junction held 3 bases outside the gene matches. The CDR3 contains 14 residues. Per the germline V gene, CDR1 is SGHNT and CDR2 is YYREEE (reference sequence). The CDR3 DNA follows: TGTGCCAGCAGCTTCAAAGGGGGCAATGAAAAACTGTTTTTT. Encoded protein: CASSFKGGNEKLFF.

This chain links TRBV27 with TRBJ2-7; D is possibly TRBD1 or TRBD2 (5 bases each). Per germline, CDR1 MNHEY and CDR2 SMNVEV (reference sequence). The length of the CDR3 is 12 residues. V gave up 2 bases and J gave up 6 bases, with 8 bases separating them. Written as DNA, the CDR3 is TGTGCCAGCAGTTTAGGGGGTAGCGAGCAGTACTTC. This codes for CASSLGGSEQYF.

The chain couples TRBV7-6 to TRBJ2-7, with TRBD2 matching 8 bases. From germline, CDR1 is SGHVS and CDR2 FNYEAQ. The CDR3 sequence is 13 residues long. With V trimmed by 3 bases and J by 4 bases, 2 bases remained unmatched. This CDR3 is CASSLTGGYEQYF. CDR3 DNA: TGTGCCAGCAGCTTGACGGGAGGGTACGAGCAGTACTTC.

This clone has more than one count but fewer than ten. This rearrangement joins TRBV7-8 to TRBJ2-1; D uncertain. V lost 1 base to trimming and J lost 0 bases, with 4 bases between them. From germline, CDR1 is SGHVS and CDR2 FQNEAQ. The CDR3 extends over 14 amino acids. The CDR3 coding sequence is TGTGCCAGCAGCTTAGATAGCTCCTACAATGAGCAGTTCTTC. Its translation is CASSLDSSYNEQFF.

The rearrangement uses TRBV19 and TRBJ2-1; 8 bases match TRBD2. J lost 9 bases, V lost 6 bases, and 10 bases had no gene match. The CDR3 loop spans 14 amino acids. Germline assignment: CDR1 LNHDA and CDR2 SQIVND (reference sequence). The CDR3 DNA is TGTGCCAGTAGCGGGTTGGCGGGGGGTGTTGAGCAGTTCTTC. Translated, it gives CASSGLAGGVEQFF.

The chain has TRBV28 and TRBJ2-3, with D possibly being TRBD2 (7 bases). Deletions cut 3 bases from V and 6 bases from J, with 19 bases between. The CDR3 has 16 amino acids. Germline CDR1 MDHEN, CDR2 SYDVKM. CDR3 nucleotide sequence: TGTGCCAGCAGTTTCCTGTCGACGGGGGGCTCGGATACGCAGTATTTT. It encodes CASSFLSTGGSDTQYF.